One and the same sample provided the 26 T cell receptor beta chains below, sequenced in a study of PD-L1 blockade in urothelial cancer (dated by TCRdb to the late 2010s). Library prep was done by the immunoSEQ multiplex PCR assay. In its TCRdb copy, this immuneACCESS table keeps in-frame sequences only and misses some clones. Where compared with another copy, unresolved V genes explain less than half of these, and the others have no known cause. For this sample the table gives approximately 110,000 clones, of which over 75% were detected only once. Of the sample, 2.4% falls within the top ten clones. The sequences come from PBMCs, collected around atezolizumab (anti-PD-L1) treatment. The receptors derive from a man over 45 with urothelial cancer.

The V and J genes are TRBV29-1 and TRBJ1-1, with a weak D call TRBD1 (6 bases). Germline loops: CDR1 SQVTM, CDR2 ANQGSEA. The CDR3 runs to 15 residues. V was shortened by 4 bases and J by 1 base, with 16 bases between the two germline ends. For the CDR3, the DNA is TGCAGCGTTGGAAGGGGGGGGCTGGGGAACACTGAAGCTTTCTTT. Protein product: CSVGRGGLGNTEAFF.

The sample holds one count of this clone. The J gene is TRBJ2-7, the V gene TRBV11-2, with 12 nucleotides matching TRBD2. Looked up from germline, CDR1 is SGHAT and CDR2 is FQNNGV. The V and J ends lost 1 base and 6 bases, in that order; junction bases with no gene match: 1. The CDR3 covers 14 residues. The CDR3 here is CASSLGLAGVEQYF. The DNA of the CDR3 is TGTGCCAGCAGCTTAGGACTAGCGGGAGTCGAGCAGTACTTC.

The rearrangement links TRBV4-2 to TRBJ2-3; D might be TRBD2 (5 bases). Germline V gives CDR1 LGHNA, CDR2 YNFKEQ. The CDR3 has 16 residues. V was trimmed by 0 bases and J by 5 bases, leaving 15 bases between them. CDR3 DNA: TGTGCCAGCAGCCAAGATCTAGGGAGACTCCGAGATACGCAGTATTTT. Amino acids: CASSQDLGRLRDTQYF.

V is TRBV28 and J is TRBJ2-7, with D uncertain. Looked up from germline, CDR1 is MDHEN and CDR2 is SYDVKM. The CDR3 spans 12 residues. The V gene lost 5 bases and the J gene lost 4 bases, with 9 bases spanning the gap. The CDR3 region has the DNA TGTGCCAGCAGTAATCACGGGTACGAGCAGTACTTC. It encodes CASSNHGYEQYF.

The V gene is TRBV15, the J gene TRBJ2-7; TRBD2 matches 9 bases. The CDR3 has 16 residues. Unmatched junction bases numbered 9, after V lost 0 bases and J lost 6 bases. Germline CDR1 LNHNV, CDR2 YYDKDF (reference sequence). CDR3 coding DNA: TGTGCCACCAGCAGAGACCCTAGCGGGGCTGCCGGCGAGCAGTACTTC. Translation: CATSRDPSGAAGEQYF. Full variable domain (rest looked up from reference TRBV15 and TRBJ2-7): DAMVIQNPRYQVTQFGKPVTLSCSQTLNHNVMYWYQQKSSQAPKLLFHYYDKDFNNEADTPDNFQSRRPNTSFCFLDIRSPGLGDTAMYLCATSRDPSGAAGEQYFGPGTRLTVT.

This chain connects TRBV7-9 to TRBJ2-7; TRBD1 might be the D (10 bases). The germline V gene has CDR1 SEHNR and CDR2 FQNEAQ (reference sequence). V was cut by 2 bases and J by 3 bases, with 26 bases left in between. CDR3 length: 19 amino acids. The CDR3 sequence is CASSLRGDRGLAGFYEQYF. The CDR3 coding sequence is TGTGCCAGCAGCTTAAGGGGCGACAGGGGGCTAGCGGGGTTCTACGAGCAGTACTTC.

The J gene is TRBJ2-3, the V gene TRBV5-1; D is unresolved. The CDR3 spans 15 residues. The V and J ends lost 0 bases and 1 base respectively, with 9 bases between them. Germline assignment: CDR1 SGHRS and CDR2 YFSETQ. This CDR3 is CASSLALLRTDTQYF. DNA for the CDR3: TGCGCCAGCAGCTTGGCCCTACTACGCACAGATACGCAGTATTTT.

The chain employs TRBV7-2 and TRBJ2-1; TRBD2 matches at 9 bases. This CDR3 region has 15 residues. Germline V lookup: CDR1 SGHTA, CDR2 FQGNSA. Trimming removed 6 bases from V and 4 bases from J; junction bases left unmatched: 7. CDR3 nucleotide sequence: TGTGCCAGCAGGCCCACTAGCGGGCGATACAATGAGCAGTTCTTC. This sequence encodes CASRPTSGRYNEQFF.

The chain recombines TRBV29-1 with TRBJ2-7, with TRBD2 matching 8 bases. CDR3 length equals 13 residues. Trimming cost V 7 bases and J 3 bases; bases outside gene matches: 8. Germline V gene sequence: CDR1 SQVTM, CDR2 ANQGSEA. CDR3 residues: CSAGGEEVYEQYF. CDR3 nucleotides: TGCAGCGCCGGGGGGGAGGAGGTCTACGAGCAGTACTTC.

The chain is built from TRBV9 and TRBJ2-7; weak D call: TRBD1 (6 bases). Germline CDR1 is SGDLS and CDR2 is YYNGEE. This CDR3 comprises 15 residues. Trimming removed 0 bases at V and 2 bases at J, with 12 bases between. In DNA form, the CDR3 reads TGTGCCAGCAGCGTAGAGGACAGAGGTACCTACGAGCAGTACTTC. Amino acids: CASSVEDRGTYEQYF.

V is TRBV10-3 and J is TRBJ1-6; D gene unclear. CDR3 length: 16 residues. The V gene's germline CDR1 is ENHRY and CDR2 SYGVKD. Trimming removed 4 bases from V and 5 bases from J, with 15 bases in between. DNA of the CDR3: TGTGCCATCAGTGGAAGGGAGCAAACAAATAATTCACCCCTCCACTTT. Translated: CAISGREQTNNSPLHF.

The chain uses TRBV2 and TRBJ2-5; 9 bases map to TRBD1. Losses at the gene ends were 5 bases for V and 5 bases for J; bases not matched to a gene: 9. Germline V gene sequence: CDR1 SNHLY, CDR2 FYNNEI. This CDR3 is built from 15 residues. The CDR3 loop reads CASSRRQGERETQYF. CDR3 DNA: TGTGCCAGCAGTAGGAGACAGGGGGAACGGGAGACCCAGTACTTC.

This clone was picked up one time. V is TRBV27 and J is TRBJ2-1, with 7 bases aligning to TRBD2. Germline CDR1 MNHEY, CDR2 SMNVEV (reference sequence). The CDR3 is 15 amino acids. Unmatched junction bases numbered 9, after V lost 3 bases and J lost 7 bases. The CDR3 DNA sequence: TGTGCCAGCAGTTTCGGGGGGAGGTTATCGAATGAGCAGTTCTTC. It encodes CASSFGGRLSNEQFF.

This chain connects TRBV19 to TRBJ2-2; D may be TRBD2 (5 bases). Germline CDR1 reads LNHDA; CDR2 reads SQIVND (reference sequence). Trimming removed 9 bases at V and 10 bases at J, with 9 bases between. The CDR3 has 10 residues. The CDR3 coding sequence is TGTGCCAGCTACGGGGAGGAGCTGTTTTTT. Protein sequence: CASYGEELFF.

The chain couples TRBV7-2 to TRBJ2-7, with 7 bases that match TRBD2. The CDR3 is 15 residues long. Germline V gives CDR1 SGHTA, CDR2 FQGNSA. V was pared by 3 bases and J by 4 bases, with 9 bases of the junction left unmatched. The CDR3 here is CASSFGQGGNYEQYF. DNA for the CDR3: TGTGCCAGCAGCTTCGGTCAGGGAGGGAATTACGAGCAGTACTTC.

The chain combines TRBV19 with TRBJ2-1, with 7 nucleotides matching TRBD1. The V segment lost 6 bases and the J segment 4 bases; nucleotides outside the gene matches: 6. The germline CDR1 and CDR2 sequences are LNHDA and SQIVND (reference sequence). This CDR3 has 14 residues. DNA of the CDR3: TGTGCCAGTAGACCAGGGGGATTATACAATGAGCAGTTCTTC. This gives the protein CASRPGGLYNEQFF.

This rearrangement joins TRBV7-2 to TRBJ1-6; D gene ambiguous. The V end lost 2 bases, the J end lost 9 bases, and 11 bases lay between the germline ends. Germline CDR1 reads SGHTA; CDR2 reads FQGNSA. This CDR3 contains 14 residues. The CDR3 DNA reads TGTGCCAGCAGCTTAAGTGTACGGGGTTCACCCCTCCACTTT. Protein product: CASSLSVRGSPLHF.

The rearrangement uses TRBV7-2 and TRBJ1-2; D may be TRBD1 (5 bases). Germline lookup yields CDR1 SGHTA and CDR2 FQGNSA. Trimming left V 5 bases short and J 6 bases short, with 13 bases between. The length of the CDR3 is 13 residues. CDR3: CASSHSGGNGYTF. As DNA, the CDR3 is TGTGCCAGCAGCCATAGCGGGGGGAATGGCTACACCTTC.

The V call is TRBV9, the J call TRBJ1-1; D is uncertain. The CDR3 covers 13 residues. Germline V gene data show CDR1 as SGDLS and CDR2 as YYNGEE. V lost 0 bases and J lost 3, with 6 bases in between. CDR3 protein: CASSVDLDTEAFF. The CDR3 DNA is TGTGCCAGCAGCGTAGATCTAGACACTGAAGCTTTCTTT.

The chain has TRBV28 and TRBJ1-1; a possible D gene is TRBD1 (6 bases). The CDR3 is 14 residues long. From germline, CDR1 is MDHEN and CDR2 SYDVKM. The V end was cut by 2 bases, the J end by 5 bases, with 12 bases between. CDR3 nucleotide sequence: TGTGCCAGCAGTTTAATCGGGGGGCAAACTGAAGCTTTCTTT. This encodes CASSLIGGQTEAFF.

The rearrangement joins TRBV5-1 to TRBJ1-1, with TRBD1 matching 7 bases. Germline trimming cut 4 bases from V and 4 bases from J; bases unmatched to any gene: 10. The CDR3 is 15 amino acids. In germline, CDR1 is SGHRS, CDR2 YFSETQ. CDR3 DNA: TGCGCCAGCAGCAGCCGACAGGGTGGCGGCACTGAAGCTTTCTTT. It encodes CASSSRQGGGTEAFF.

The rearrangement uses TRBV5-4 and TRBJ2-3; 11 bases fit TRBD2. This CDR3 is 15 amino acids long. The V gene's germline CDR1 is SGHNT and CDR2 YYREEE (reference sequence). V lost 1 base, J lost 6 bases, and 4 bases stayed unmatched. In DNA form, the CDR3 reads TGTGCCAGCAGCTTGATCACTAGCGGGAGTGATACGCAGTATTTT. Its protein product is CASSLITSGSDTQYF.

V and J are TRBV10-3 and TRBJ1-1; the match to TRBD1 covers 8 bases. The CDR3 is 14 residues long. Germline V CDR1 and CDR2: ENHRY, SYGVKD. The V gene end was trimmed by 8 bases and the J gene end by 0 bases; junction bases not matched to a gene: 5. The CDR3 sequence is CAIWTGNMNTEAFF. In nucleotides, the CDR3 is TGTGCCATCTGGACAGGGAACATGAACACTGAAGCTTTCTTT.

The gene calls are TRBV7-9 and TRBJ1-5, with TRBD1 matching over 12 bases. This CDR3 is 17 amino acids long. The junction had 7 bases not matched to a gene; V was cut back by 4 bases and J by 3 bases. Germline V gene data show CDR1 as SEHNR and CDR2 as FQNEAQ (reference sequence). CDR3 DNA sequence: TGTGCCAGCAGCTCGGGACAGGGGGCTTATGACAATCAGCCCCAGCATTTT. It codes for CASSSGQGAYDNQPQHF.

This chain's CDR3 is CASSPGQSATDTQYF. In nucleotides, the CDR3 is TGTGCCAGCAGCCCGGGACAGAGTGCCACAGATACGCAGTATTTT. The chain joins TRBV6-1 to TRBJ2-3; 7 nucleotides agree with TRBD1. The V segment lost 6 bases and the J segment 2 bases; nucleotides outside the gene matches: 8. CDR3 length equals 15 residues. Germline assignment: CDR1 MNHNS and CDR2 SASEGT.

J is TRBJ1-2 and V is TRBV25-1; no firm D call. The CDR3 length is 14 residues. In germline, CDR1 is MGHDK, CDR2 SYGVNS. V was clipped by 4 bases and J by 4 bases, with 13 bases between them. The CDR3 protein is CASSAQVATYGYTF. The CDR3 coding sequence is TGTGCCAGCAGTGCCCAGGTTGCGACCTATGGCTACACCTTC.